The following is a T cell receptor (beta chain) sequence with its context. In the library, individual cDNA molecules carried attached unique molecular identifiers. TCRdb ran MiXCR on the 5' RACE reads and lists one entry per CDR3 protein. The table includes tens of thousands of distinct CDR3 sequences, about an eighth detected once. This specimen belongs to a study of early T cells in non-severe SARS-CoV-2 infection. Germline CDR1 reads SQVTM; CDR2 reads ANQGSEA. The ends were cut back, 4 bases at V and 4 bases at J, with 9 bases in the middle. This CDR3 comprises 12 residues. This sequence was found in an adult who was a healthcare worker with PCR-confirmed SARS-CoV-2 infection or an uninfected control (not recorded which). The V gene is TRBV29-1, the J gene TRBJ2-3; D is possibly TRBD1 or TRBD2 (5 bases each). This material consisted of whole blood, taken at baseline. The CDR3 loop reads CSVVQEADTQYF. The CDR3 nucleotides read TGCAGCGTTGTACAGGAGGCAGATACGCAGTATTTT.